Presented here are 15 T cell receptor beta chains from one specimen sequenced in a study of human T cells and chemical hapten exposure. Unfractionated whole blood was the source of the extracted total RNA. During construction of the library, unique molecular identifiers were attached to individual cDNA molecules for quantitative, reproducible TCR counting. TCRdb analysed the reads with MiXCR anew, one entry per CDR3 protein. The sample lists about 120,000 distinct CDR3 sequences, approximately 9.3% occurring once. Sequencing was carried out using whole blood. Receptor source: a human donor in good health. Some clones in this sample may be carry-over from other donors' samples.

This chain links TRBV5-1 with TRBJ2-3; TRBD1 matches 9 bases. Germline trimming cut 5 bases from V and 4 bases from J; bases unmatched to any gene: 8. Germline loops: CDR1 SGHRS, CDR2 YFSETQ. The CDR3 contains 15 residues. The CDR3 DNA reads as TGCGCCAGCAGGGAACAGGGGGCGCGTCCAGATACGCAGTATTTT. Its protein product is CASREQGARPDTQYF.

This clonotype has ten or more counts. The chain links TRBV7-9 to TRBJ2-1; 7 nucleotides agree with TRBD1. From germline, CDR1 is SEHNR and CDR2 FQNEAQ (reference sequence). The CDR3 is 15 amino acids. V lost 0 bases, J lost 3 bases, and 2 bases stayed unmatched. The CDR3 DNA is TGTGCCAGCAGCTTAGCGCGACAGGGCTACAATGAGCAGTTCTTC. Translation gives CASSLARQGYNEQFF.

This clonotype was picked up many times. The rearrangement uses TRBV10-2 and TRBJ2-5, with a weak D call TRBD1 (5 bases). There are 14 residues in the CDR3. The V end was cut by 6 bases, the J end by 6 bases, with 17 bases between. Germline assignment: CDR1 WSHSY and CDR2 SAAADI. This CDR3 reads CASSEGQGRQTQYF. As DNA, the CDR3 is TGCGCCAGCAGCGAAGGGCAGGGTCGACAGACCCAGTACTTC.

On this clonotype itself: A much larger clonotype is one base distant, so this may be a read error. V gene TRBV6-6 combines with J gene TRBJ1-6; D unresolved. CDR3 length: 15 residues. The V end was cut by 6 bases, the J end by 7 bases, with 16 bases between. The V gene's germline CDR1 is MNHNY and CDR2 SVGAGI (reference sequence). The DNA for the CDR3 is TGTGCCAGCAGCCCACCCTCCGGTCGGAATTCACCCCTCCACTTT. Protein: CASSPPSGRNSPLHF.

This clonotype was found many times. V usage is TRBV7-9 and J usage is TRBJ2-1, with TRBD1 as a possible D gene (6 bases). V was cut by 4 bases and J by 10 bases, with 11 bases left in between. CDR1 and CDR2 from the germline V gene are SEHNR and FQNEAQ (reference sequence). The CDR3 is made up of 12 amino acids. Here the CDR3 DNA reads TGTGCCAGCAGCTGGACAGACGAGGAGCAGTTCTTC. Its translation: CASSWTDEEQFF.

This clonotype was counted only a few times. The chain couples TRBV6-6 to TRBJ2-3, with 7 bases identical to TRBD2. Germline V gene lookup returns CDR1 MNHNY and CDR2 SVGAGI (reference sequence). The J segment lost 2 bases and the V segment lost 0 bases, leaving 14 bases of the junction unmatched. This CDR3 is 19 amino acids long. The CDR3 loop reads CASSYSRRRGGTYTDTQYF. The CDR3 DNA is TGTGCCAGCAGTTACTCGCGGCGGCGCGGGGGTACTTACACAGATACGCAGTATTTT.

This clonotype was picked up many times. This chain uses TRBV10-2 with TRBJ2-7; 13 nucleotides line up with TRBD2. The CDR3 extends over 15 amino acids. The V segment lost 10 bases and the J segment 3 bases; nucleotides outside the gene matches: 9. Germline assignment: CDR1 WSHSY and CDR2 SAAADI. CDR3 loop: CATAAGLAGIYEQYF. For the CDR3, the DNA is TGCGCCACCGCGGCGGGACTAGCGGGAATCTACGAGCAGTACTTC.

The V call is TRBV6-2 or TRBV6-3, the J call TRBJ2-7, with D tentatively TRBD2 (5 bases). CDR1 and CDR2 (germline): MNHEY, SVGEGT. V lost 4 bases to trimming and J lost 3 bases, with 16 bases between them. The CDR3 extends over 15 amino acids. CDR3 sequence reads: CASSSVPRAGYEQYF. CDR3 bases: TGTGCCAGCAGTTCAGTACCACGTGCGGGCTACGAGCAGTACTTC.

This clonotype came up many times. The CDR3 DNA reads as TGTGCCAGCGGGACCCACTTAAATTCACCCCTCCACTTT. It specifies CASGTHLNSPLHF. This rearrangement joins TRBV27 to TRBJ1-6; D perhaps matches TRBD1 (5 bases). This CDR3 has 13 amino acids. V was trimmed by 8 bases and J by 7 bases, leaving 12 bases between them. Per germline, CDR1 MNHEY and CDR2 SMNVEV (reference sequence).

This clonotype was observed at least ten times. The gene calls are TRBV18 and TRBJ1-2; maybe TRBD1 (6 bases). Per germline, CDR1 KGHSH and CDR2 LQKENI. V lost 5 bases to trimming and J lost 1 base, with 8 bases between them. The CDR3 totals 13 residues. CDR3 nucleotides: TGTGCCAGCTCAGCGGACAGTAACTATGGCTACACCTTC. Translating gives CASSADSNYGYTF.

V usage is TRBV6-5 and J usage is TRBJ2-1; 14 nucleotides agree with TRBD2. With 5 bases clipped from V and 9 bases from J, the junction kept 6 bases outside the gene matches. CDR3 length equals 15 residues. CDR1 and CDR2 (germline): MNHEY, SVGAGI. CDR3 residues: CASSDGTSGSVEQFF. CDR3 DNA sequence: TGTGCCAGCAGTGACGGGACTAGCGGGAGTGTTGAGCAGTTCTTC.

Details on this clonotype: A much larger clonotype is one base distant, so this may be a read error. The chain links TRBV20-1 to TRBJ1-5; D is possibly TRBD1 (6 bases). Trimming removed 8 bases at V and 0 bases at J, with 17 bases between. CDR1 and CDR2 (germline): DFQATT, SNEGSKA (reference sequence). The CDR3 sequence is 15 residues long. CDR3 protein: CSTRNRDLSNQPQHF. The CDR3 DNA sequence: TGCAGTACCAGGAACAGGGACCTTAGCAATCAGCCCCAGCATTTT.

This clonotype was counted a few times. The rearrangement joins TRBV14 to TRBJ2-2; D gene unclear. V was pared by 1 base and J by 11 bases, with 5 bases between. CDR3 length: 11 residues. Germline V gene lookup returns CDR1 SGHDN and CDR2 FVKESK. The CDR3 region has the DNA TGTGCCAGCAGCCAAGGAGGAGAGCTGTTTTTT. It is translated as CASSQGGELFF. The entire variable domain, with the rest obtained from reference TRBV14 and TRBJ2-2, is as follows: EAGVTQFPSHSVIEKGQTVTLRCDPISGHDNLYWYRRVMGKEIKFLLHFVKESKQDESGMPNNRFLAERTGGTYSTLKVQPAELEDSGVYFCASSQGGELFFGEGSRLTVL.

This clonotype appeared many times. This chain joins TRBV11-3 and TRBJ2-1, with D perhaps TRBD1 (6 bases). The CDR3 consists of 14 residues. Per germline, CDR1 SGHNT and CDR2 YENEEA. Deletions cut 1 base from V and 7 bases from J, with 11 bases between. In DNA, the CDR3 is TGTGCCAGCAGCTTAGCACAGGGATTGAATGAGCAGTTCTTC. It codes for CASSLAQGLNEQFF.

This clonotype occurred a few times. The chain's CDR3 is CASSPPGRVLYEQYF. The CDR3 DNA reads as TGTGCCAGCAGCCCCCCGGGGCGAGTCCTCTACGAGCAGTACTTC. The genes are TRBV6-5 and TRBJ2-7; the D call may be TRBD1 or TRBD2 (5 bases each). The CDR3 extends over 15 amino acids. Trimming pared 6 bases from V and 3 bases from J, leaving 18 bases between. Germline values: CDR1 MNHEY, CDR2 SVGAGI.